The 11 T cell receptor beta chains listed next were all sequenced from one sample in a study of blood T cells in healthy people across ages (dated by TCRdb to between 2015 and 2017). Library generation was performed with 5' RACE. The reads were generated on an Illumina HiSeq 2500. A second about 7 to 12 cycle PCR used a sample-barcoded 5' primer and a J-beta primer mix. TCRdb reanalyzed the raw reads on its own, using fastp at Q25 for trimming and MiXCR for clone calling, and kept in-frame beta chains. Every CDR3 protein is listed once, alongside the most common genes and DNA of its rows. The sample table shows hundreds of thousands of distinct CDR3 sequences, and more than 55% are seen once. The ten largest clones add up to roughly 25% of the sample. Material for sequencing was blood. The receptors derive from a man aged 40-49 years in good health.

In its sample, this clonotype was seen a few times. V usage is TRBV12-3 or TRBV12-4 and J usage is TRBJ2-1, with TRBD2 identical over 8 bases. The trim removed 5 bases at V and 1 base at J, leaving 7 bases unmatched. CDR3 length: 16 amino acids. The CDR3 region is CASSQPGGGSYNEQFF. CDR3 bases: TGTGCCAGCAGTCAACCCGGGGGGGGATCCTACAATGAGCAGTTCTTC.

This clonotype was seen a handful of times. The CDR3 loop reads CASSLVSFRDEQFF. The CDR3 region has the DNA TGTGCCAGCAGCTTGGTATCGTTCAGGGATGAGCAGTTCTTC. V and J are TRBV5-5 and TRBJ2-1, with D possibly being TRBD1 (5 bases). The CDR3 consists of 14 residues. Between the trimmed V and J ends, which lost 0 bases and 8 bases, there was a span of 12 bases. Per the germline V gene, CDR1 is SGHKS and CDR2 is YYEKEE (reference sequence). The variable domain in full, with the rest retrieved from reference TRBV5-5 and TRBJ2-1, is DAGVTQSPTHLIKTRGQQVTLRCSPISGHKSVSWYQQVLGQGPQFIFQYYEKEERGRGNFPDRFSARQFPNYSSELNVNALLLGDSALYLCASSLVSFRDEQFFGPGTRLTVL.

This rearrangement joins TRBV9 to TRBJ1-5; D gene uncertain. V gave up 3 bases and J gave up 9 bases, with 13 bases separating them. The germline gives CDR1 SGDLS, CDR2 YYNGEE. The CDR3 totals 13 residues. The CDR3 DNA reads as TGTGCCAGCAGCGCGGACCTTGTTACGCCCCAGCATTTT. It is translated as CASSADLVTPQHF. Using reference TRBV9 and TRBJ1-5 for the parts outside the CDR3, the full variable domain is DSGVTQTPKHLITATGQRVTLRCSPRSGDLSVYWYQQSLDQGLQFLIQYYNGEERAKGNILERFSAQQFPDLHSELNLSSLELGDSALYFCASSADLVTPQHFGDGTRLSIL.

This clonotype was found many times. The chain joins TRBV5-1 to TRBJ1-1; 10 bases map to TRBD1. The CDR3 has 14 amino acids. V lost 2 bases to trimming and J lost 5 bases; unmatched junction nucleotides: 3. Germline lookup yields CDR1 SGHRS and CDR2 YFSETQ. The CDR3: CASSFGQGGTEAFF. The CDR3 coding sequence is TGCGCCAGCAGCTTCGGACAGGGGGGGACTGAAGCTTTCTTT.

The chain uses TRBV7-2 and TRBJ1-2; no clear D. The germline gives CDR1 SGHTA, CDR2 FQGNSA. The CDR3 contains 15 residues. Trimming pared 1 base from V and 4 bases from J, leaving 13 bases between. The DNA of the CDR3 is TGTGCCAGCAGCTTAGGACCAGATTCCGCCTATGGCTACACCTTC. It encodes CASSLGPDSAYGYTF.

The genes are TRBV9 and TRBJ2-1; D is tentatively TRBD1 or TRBD2 (6 bases each). This CDR3 is 15 amino acids long. V was pared by 0 bases and J by 7 bases, with 14 bases between. CDR1 SGDLS and CDR2 YYNGEE come from the germline V gene. CDR3 sequence: CASSVGGGGGNEQFF. The CDR3 DNA reads as TGTGCCAGCAGCGTAGGTGGCGGAGGGGGGAATGAGCAGTTCTTC.

This chain connects TRBV9 to TRBJ2-6; either TRBD1 or TRBD2 may fit D (5 bases each). The germline gives CDR1 SGDLS, CDR2 YYNGEE. This CDR3 has 17 residues. The V and J ends lost 0 bases and 0 bases respectively, with 10 bases between them. CDR3 in DNA: TGTGCCAGCAGCGTAGGGGGGACCCCCTCTGGGGCCAACGTCCTGACTTTC. Translating it yields CASSVGGTPSGANVLTF.

This clonotype was seen a handful of times. This chain uses TRBV20-1 with TRBJ2-3; D perhaps matches TRBD2 (5 bases). The CDR3 extends over 13 amino acids. V gave up 4 bases and J gave up 2 bases, with 10 bases separating them. CDR1 and CDR2 from the germline V gene are DFQATT and SNEGSKA (reference sequence). The CDR3 nucleotides are TGCAGTGCTAAAGCGGTATCCACAGATACGCAGTATTTT. Its protein product is CSAKAVSTDTQYF.

On this clonotype itself: A read error may explain this, as a much larger clone is one base away. The CDR3 region is CASSLYTVGSYEQYF. CDR3 nucleotides: TGTGCCAGCAGTTTATATACTGTGGGGTCCTACGAGCAGTACTTC. The V call is TRBV28, the J call TRBJ2-7; no definite D call. Trimming stripped 1 base from V and 1 base from J, with 11 bases between. Germline-derived CDR1 and CDR2 are MDHEN and SYDVKM. The CDR3 totals 15 residues.

The CDR3 sequence: CASSSKQGWDEQFF. The CDR3 coding sequence is TGTGCCAGCAGCTCGAAACAGGGTTGGGATGAGCAGTTCTTC. The rearrangement uses TRBV7-9 and TRBJ2-1; tentatively, D is TRBD1 (6 bases). This CDR3 region has 14 residues. Germline V gene sequence: CDR1 SEHNR, CDR2 FQNEAQ (reference sequence). V gave up 4 bases and J gave up 8 bases, with 15 bases separating them.

This clonotype came up a few times. The rearrangement links TRBV10-2 to TRBJ2-6; maybe TRBD1 (5 bases). V was clipped by 5 bases and J by 1 base, with 15 bases between them. CDR1 is WSHSY, CDR2 SAAADI, per germline. This CDR3 region has 17 residues. The CDR3 DNA reads TGCGCCAGCAGTAGGGGTAAAACCCATTCTGGGGCCAACGTCCTGACTTTC. Amino acids: CASSRGKTHSGANVLTF.